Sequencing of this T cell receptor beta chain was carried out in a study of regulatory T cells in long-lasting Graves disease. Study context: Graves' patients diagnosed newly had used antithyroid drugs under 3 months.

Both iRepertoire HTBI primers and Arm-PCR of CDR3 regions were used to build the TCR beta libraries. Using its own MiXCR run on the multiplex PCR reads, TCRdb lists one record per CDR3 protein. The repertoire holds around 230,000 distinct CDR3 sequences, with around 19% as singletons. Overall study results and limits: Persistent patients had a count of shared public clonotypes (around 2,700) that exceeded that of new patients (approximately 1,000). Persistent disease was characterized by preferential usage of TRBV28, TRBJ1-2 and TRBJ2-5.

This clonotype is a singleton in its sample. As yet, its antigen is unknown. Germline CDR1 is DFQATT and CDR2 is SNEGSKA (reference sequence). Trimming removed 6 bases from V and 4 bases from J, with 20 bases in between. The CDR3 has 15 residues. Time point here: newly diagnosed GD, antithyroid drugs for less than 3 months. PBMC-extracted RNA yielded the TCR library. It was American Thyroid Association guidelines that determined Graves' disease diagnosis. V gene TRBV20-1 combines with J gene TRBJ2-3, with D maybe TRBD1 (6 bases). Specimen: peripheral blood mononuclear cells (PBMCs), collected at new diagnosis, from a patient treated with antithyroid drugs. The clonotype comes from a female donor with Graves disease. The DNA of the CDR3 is TGCAGTGCCAAATCCGGACAGCTGTTTGCAGATACGCAGTATTTT. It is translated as CSAKSGQLFADTQYF.